One and the same sample provided the 17 T cell receptor beta chains below, sequenced in a study of identical twins listed by TCRdb under 2016. The library relied on 5' RACE. The listed sequencing device is Illumina HiSeq 2000. TCRdb reworked the public reads: Q25 trimming with fastp, MiXCR clone assembly, productive beta chains retained. When rows share a CDR3 protein, they turn into one entry using the most common DNA and genes. This sample lists approximately 190,000 distinct CDR3 sequences; about 16% were detected once. Around two fifths of the sample rests with the top ten. The data also belong to a second study, concerning T cells expressing NK-cell markers.

The material sequenced was CD8+ T cells sorted from blood. Receptor source: a woman in her late teens or twenties in good health.

The chain has TRBV4-1 and TRBJ1-1; 8 bases align to TRBD1. CDR1 MGHRA and CDR2 YSYEKL come from the germline V gene. With V trimmed by 0 bases and J by 7 bases, 7 bases remained unmatched. The CDR3 extends over 15 amino acids. The DNA of the CDR3 is TGCGCCAGCAGCCAAGAAGACAGGGGACCACTTGAAGCTTTCTTT. It translates to CASSQEDRGPLEAFF.

This chain links TRBV3-1 with TRBJ2-2; either TRBD1 or TRBD2 may fit D (5 bases each). Germline V gene lookup returns CDR1 LGHDT and CDR2 YNNKEL (reference sequence). The length of the CDR3 is 14 residues. V gave up 4 bases and J gave up 5 bases, with 11 bases separating them. The CDR3 DNA follows: TGTGCCAGCAGCCCCCCGGGGCGGACCGGGGAGCTGTTTTTT. As protein: CASSPPGRTGELFF.

This clonotype was observed many times. The chain recombines TRBV7-9 with TRBJ2-3; D possibly corresponds to TRBD1 (6 bases). CDR1 is SEHNR and CDR2 is FQNEAQ in the germline V gene (reference sequence). This CDR3 region has 14 residues. The V end was cut by 0 bases, the J end by 8 bases, with 12 bases between. The CDR3 sequence: CASSLASTGGTQYF. CDR3 DNA sequence: TGTGCCAGCAGCTTAGCCTCGACAGGTGGTACGCAGTATTTT.

For the CDR3, the DNA is TGTGCCAGCTGGGACGTTGAAGCTTTCTTT. Encoded protein: CASWDVEAFF. This sequence joins TRBV25-1 and TRBJ1-1, with a tentative D call TRBD1 (5 bases). Germline assignment: CDR1 MGHDK and CDR2 SYGVNS. The CDR3 loop spans 10 amino acids. V lost 8 bases, J lost 7 bases, and 8 bases lay in between.

This clonotype occurred many times. The chain couples TRBV15 to TRBJ2-4; either TRBD1 or TRBD2 may fit D (5 bases each). Germline V CDR1 and CDR2: LNHNV, YYDKDF (reference sequence). Trimming stripped 0 bases from V and 9 bases from J, with 12 bases between. The CDR3 runs to 14 residues. The CDR3 DNA reads TGTGCCACCAGCAGAGAGTCAGGGAGTGGCATTCAGTACTTC. This encodes CATSRESGSGIQYF. The whole variable domain, filled in from reference TRBV15 and TRBJ2-4, reads DAMVIQNPRYQVTQFGKPVTLSCSQTLNHNVMYWYQQKSSQAPKLLFHYYDKDFNNEADTPDNFQSRRPNTSFCFLDIRSPGLGDTAMYLCATSRESGSGIQYFGAGTRLSVL.

V and J are TRBV9 and TRBJ2-1; 10 nucleotides line up with TRBD1. Losses at the gene ends were 4 bases for V and 8 bases for J; bases not matched to a gene: 6. This CDR3 spans 14 amino acids. CDR1 is SGDLS, CDR2 YYNGEE, per germline. In DNA, the CDR3 is TGTGCCAGCAGCTACGTGACAGGGGGCGATGAGCAGTTCTTC. This translates into CASSYVTGGDEQFF.

This sequence joins TRBV20-1 and TRBJ2-5, with 10 bases lining up with TRBD2. V was clipped by 2 bases and J by 4 bases; unmatched bases: 10. From germline, CDR1 is DFQATT and CDR2 SNEGSKA (reference sequence). This CDR3 comprises 16 residues. As DNA, the CDR3 is TGCAGTGCTAGAAGTAGCGGGGGGTCGATCGGAGAGACCCAGTACTTC. Encoded protein: CSARSSGGSIGETQYF.

This sequence joins TRBV7-9 and TRBJ1-2; D gene uncertain. The germline CDR1 and CDR2 sequences are SEHNR and FQNEAQ (reference sequence). V shed 1 base and J shed 0 bases, with 12 bases lying between them. The CDR3 has 16 residues. For the CDR3, the DNA is TGTGCCAGCAGCTTAGATTCGGCAACAGCTAACTATGGCTACACCTTC. It codes for CASSLDSATANYGYTF.

This clonotype was seen only a few times. The V call is TRBV12-3 or TRBV12-4, the J call TRBJ2-1; 12 nucleotides match TRBD2. The V and J ends lost 5 bases and 9 bases, in that order; junction bases with no gene match: 8. CDR3 length: 15 amino acids. The CDR3 region has the DNA TGTGCCAGCAGTCTAGGACTAGCGGGGTATACTGAGCAGTTCTTC. Protein: CASSLGLAGYTEQFF.

V gene TRBV11-1 combines with J gene TRBJ1-5; 7 nucleotides agree with TRBD1. The germline V gene has CDR1 SGHAT and CDR2 FQDESV (reference sequence). The CDR3 is made up of 18 amino acids. J lost 0 bases, V lost 1 base, and 9 bases had no gene match. The CDR3 region is CASSLGGTAEYSNQPQHF. CDR3 DNA sequence: TGTGCCAGCAGCTTAGGAGGGACAGCAGAATATAGCAATCAGCCCCAGCATTTT. Based on the CDR3 plus reference TRBV11-1 and TRBJ1-5, the full variable domain is EAEVAQSPRYKITEKSQAVAFWCDPISGHATLYWYRQILGQGPELLVQFQDESVVDDSQLPKDRFSAERLKGVDSTLKIQPAELGDSAMYLCASSLGGTAEYSNQPQHFGDGTRLSIL.

This chain connects TRBV12-3 or TRBV12-4 to TRBJ2-1, with 10 bases that match TRBD2. The ends lost 0 bases at V and 5 bases at J; junction bases unmatched: 13. The CDR3 is 19 amino acids. CDR3 sequence (DNA): TGTGCCAGCAGTTTAGCGGCCCCTAGCGGGGGAAACGGAAACAATGAGCAGTTCTTC. Amino acids: CASSLAAPSGGNGNNEQFF.

The chain is built from TRBV11-1 and TRBJ2-2; D gene uncertain. Germline V lookup: CDR1 SGHAT, CDR2 FQDESV (reference sequence). Trimming took 4 bases from V and 0 from J, leaving 21 bases between them. The CDR3 covers 19 residues. CDR3 bases: TGTGCCAGCAGCTCCTCCTTCCTTAGAGATAGACCGAACACCGGGGAGCTGTTTTTT. Its translation: CASSSSFLRDRPNTGELFF.

This chain uses TRBV9 with TRBJ2-5, with a weak D call TRBD2 (6 bases). CDR1 is SGDLS and CDR2 is YYNGEE in the germline V gene. This CDR3 is built from 13 residues. The V and J ends lost 4 bases and 3 bases respectively, with 10 bases between them. CDR3 region: CASSSRLEETQYF. CDR3 coding DNA: TGTGCCAGCAGCTCGCGACTAGAAGAGACCCAGTACTTC.

This clonotype was counted between two and nine times. The chain joins TRBV14 to TRBJ2-7; 8 positions agree with TRBD1. The CDR3 length is 14 residues. V shed 4 bases and J 5 bases; nucleotides not matched to a gene: 7. Germline assignment: CDR1 SGHDN and CDR2 FVKESK. The CDR3 protein is CASSPRTGLHEQYF. The CDR3 coding sequence is TGTGCCAGCAGCCCTCGGACAGGGCTCCACGAGCAGTACTTC.

The chain combines TRBV7-9 with TRBJ1-1; 7 positions match TRBD1. With V trimmed by 5 bases and J by 5 bases, 5 bases remained unmatched. Germline V gene sequence: CDR1 SEHNR, CDR2 FQNEAQ (reference sequence). The CDR3 totals 13 residues. Here the CDR3 reads CASSAGGRTEAFF. Written as DNA, the CDR3 is TGTGCCAGCAGCGCAGGGGGAAGGACTGAAGCTTTCTTT.

The V gene is TRBV2, the J gene TRBJ2-7; D not certain. CDR1 and CDR2 from the germline V gene are SNHLY and FYNNEI. The CDR3 has 12 residues. Trimming took 6 bases from V and 4 from J, leaving 10 bases between them. The CDR3 here is CASRGLFYEQYF. The CDR3 nucleotides are TGTGCCAGCAGGGGCCTATTTTACGAGCAGTACTTC.

This chain links TRBV5-1 with TRBJ2-4, with a weak D call TRBD2 (6 bases). V dropped 4 bases and J dropped 0 bases, with 14 bases sitting between them. From germline, CDR1 is SGHRS and CDR2 YFSETQ. This CDR3 is built from 16 residues. The CDR3 spells CASSELLAGAKNIQYF. CDR3 coding DNA: TGCGCCAGCAGCGAACTACTAGCTGGAGCCAAAAACATTCAGTACTTC.